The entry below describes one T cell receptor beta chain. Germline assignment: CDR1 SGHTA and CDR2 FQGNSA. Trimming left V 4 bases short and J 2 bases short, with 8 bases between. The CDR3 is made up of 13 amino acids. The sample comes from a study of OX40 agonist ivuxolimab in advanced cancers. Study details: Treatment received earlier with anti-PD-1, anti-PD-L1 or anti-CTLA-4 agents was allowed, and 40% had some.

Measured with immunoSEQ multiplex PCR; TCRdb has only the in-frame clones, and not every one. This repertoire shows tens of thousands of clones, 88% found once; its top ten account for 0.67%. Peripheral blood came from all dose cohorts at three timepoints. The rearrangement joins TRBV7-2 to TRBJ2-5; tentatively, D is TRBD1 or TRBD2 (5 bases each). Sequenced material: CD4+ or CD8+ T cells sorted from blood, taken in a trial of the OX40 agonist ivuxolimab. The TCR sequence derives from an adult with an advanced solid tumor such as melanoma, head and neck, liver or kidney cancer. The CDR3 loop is CASSWGRQETQYF. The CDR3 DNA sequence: TGTGCCAGCAGCTGGGGACGGCAAGAGACCCAGTACTTC.